A single sample is the source of the 6 T cell receptor beta chains below, sequenced in a study of cytomegalovirus exposure and HLA in healthy donors. PCR employed 60 Vbeta and 13 Jbeta primers. The data were produced by immunoSEQ multiplex PCR, yet TCRdb's version contains in-frame clones alone and is incomplete. The data show hundreds of thousands of clones, under 80% seen once. The sample taken for sequencing was PBMCs. These receptors were collected from a female donor in good health and CMV-seronegative.

The chain joins TRBV7-2 to TRBJ2-2, with 8 bases identical to TRBD2. This CDR3 region has 14 residues. Germline V gene sequence: CDR1 SGHTA, CDR2 FQGNSA. Trimming at V came to 5 bases and at J to 7 bases, leaving 6 bases not matched to a gene. Here the CDR3 DNA reads TGTGCCAGCAGCGCACCCCTAGCGGGCGGGGAGCTGTTTTTT. It translates to CASSAPLAGGELFF.

This chain uses TRBV4-1 with TRBJ2-5; the D gene is possibly TRBD1 (5 bases). This CDR3 has 16 amino acids. V was shortened by 0 bases and J by 2 bases, with 13 bases between the two germline ends. The germline gives CDR1 MGHRA, CDR2 YSYEKL. The CDR3 loop reads CASSQDQGTGQETQYF. The CDR3 DNA reads TGCGCCAGCAGCCAAGATCAGGGCACAGGTCAAGAGACCCAGTACTTC.

The gene calls are TRBV11-1 and TRBJ2-7, with D perhaps TRBD2 (6 bases). The CDR3 is 14 amino acids. Trimming removed 0 bases from V and 0 bases from J, with 6 bases in between. Germline values: CDR1 SGHAT, CDR2 FQDESV (reference sequence). The CDR3 sequence: CASSLAGGSYEQYF. CDR3 in DNA: TGTGCCAGCAGCTTAGCGGGGGGCTCCTACGAGCAGTACTTC. The full variable domain, completed using reference TRBV11-1 and TRBJ2-7, is EAEVAQSPRYKITEKSQAVAFWCDPISGHATLYWYRQILGQGPELLVQFQDESVVDDSQLPKDRFSAERLKGVDSTLKIQPAELGDSAMYLCASSLAGGSYEQYFGPGTRLTVT.

This chain uses TRBV7-2 with TRBJ1-5; D ambiguous. The germline V and J ends were trimmed by 6 bases and 3 bases, with 9 bases remaining between them. The CDR3 is made up of 13 amino acids. Germline values: CDR1 SGHTA, CDR2 FQGNSA. The CDR3 here is CASRGVSNQPQHF. The CDR3 DNA sequence: TGTGCCAGCAGGGGCGTCTCCAATCAGCCCCAGCATTTT.

The chain joins TRBV2 to TRBJ1-1, with a possible D match to TRBD1 (6 bases). The V gene lost 7 bases and the J gene lost 2 bases, with 17 bases spanning the gap. The CDR3 is 15 residues long. The germline V gene has CDR1 SNHLY and CDR2 FYNNEI. CDR3 nucleotides: TGTGCCAGCAAGGTACAGGGCCTGGACAACACTGAAGCTTTCTTT. It encodes CASKVQGLDNTEAFF.

The chain uses TRBV28 and TRBJ2-7; 8 bases align to TRBD1. Per germline, CDR1 MDHEN and CDR2 SYDVKM. The CDR3 is 17 amino acids. Germline trimming cut 4 bases from V and 6 bases from J; bases unmatched to any gene: 17. CDR3 in amino acids: CASSSRGGTGGNSEQYF. DNA of the CDR3: TGTGCCAGCAGTTCCAGGGGTGGGACAGGCGGGAACTCCGAGCAGTACTTC.